Shown below are 20 T cell receptor beta chains from a single sample sequenced in a study of shared clonotypes between healthy human individuals. Profiled with immunoSEQ multiplex PCR; TCRdb holds only in-frame clones, not every one. The top ten clones hold under 1.5% of a sample with under 2,000,000 clones, roughly 94% of them seen once. Positive CCR7 selection of CD45RO-negative cells yielded the naive CD8 cells, and terminally differentiated effector memory CD45RA+ cells were excluded. Sample: naive CD8+ T cells sorted from blood. These receptor sequences come from a man aged 18 to 29 in good health.

The chain recombines TRBV10-2 with TRBJ2-5; 13 bases line up with TRBD2. CDR3 length equals 14 residues. Trimming removed 2 bases from V and 7 bases from J; junction bases left unmatched: 1. Germline assignment: CDR1 WSHSY and CDR2 SAAADI. CDR3 loop: CASSEGTSGVTQYF. CDR3 coding DNA: TGCGCCAGCAGTGAGGGGACTAGCGGGGTGACCCAGTACTTC.

The J gene is TRBJ2-7, the V gene TRBV30; D is perhaps TRBD2 (5 bases). Trimming took off 1 base at V and 3 bases at J, with 13 bases between the two ends. The germline CDR1 and CDR2 sequences are GTSNPN and SVGIG (reference sequence). This CDR3 has 14 amino acids. The CDR3 DNA is TGTGCCTGGAGTGGTGGTTTAGGAGGCTACGAGCAGTACTTC. Translation gives CAWSGGLGGYEQYF.

The V gene is TRBV7-8, the J gene TRBJ1-2; tentative D call: TRBD1 (5 bases). Trimming removed 5 bases at V and 4 bases at J, with 14 bases between. Per the germline V gene, CDR1 is SGHVS and CDR2 is FQNEAQ. The CDR3 loop spans 14 amino acids. The CDR3 here is CASSLDTGFYGYTF. As DNA, the CDR3 is TGTGCCAGCAGCCTCGACACAGGATTCTATGGCTACACCTTC.

The chain joins TRBV18 to TRBJ2-7; 7 nucleotides line up with TRBD1. The CDR3 sequence is 15 residues long. The germline CDR1 and CDR2 sequences are KGHSH and LQKENI. V shed 2 bases, J shed 0 bases, and the junction held 4 bases outside the gene matches. The CDR3 protein is CASSPGTEVSYEQYF. The CDR3 nucleotides are TGTGCCAGCTCACCAGGGACAGAAGTCTCCTACGAGCAGTACTTC.

This chain joins TRBV30 and TRBJ2-7; D is unclear. The V end lost 1 base, the J end lost 3 bases, and 7 bases lay between the germline ends. This CDR3 has 12 residues. Germline CDR1 is GTSNPN and CDR2 is SVGIG (reference sequence). CDR3 bases: TGTGCCTGGAGTGCAGGAAACTACGAGCAGTACTTC. This gives the protein CAWSAGNYEQYF.

The chain joins TRBV6-5 to TRBJ2-7; no clear D gene. The CDR3 is 15 residues long. Deletions cut 0 bases from V and 4 bases from J, with 13 bases between. Germline V gene lookup returns CDR1 MNHEY and CDR2 SVGAGI. The CDR3 DNA reads as TGTGCCAGCAGTTACTCGGTCCCCTCGGAATACGAGCAGTACTTC. It yields the protein CASSYSVPSEYEQYF.

The rearrangement uses TRBV7-9 and TRBJ2-3; no clear D. The CDR3 has 15 amino acids. CDR1 is SEHNR and CDR2 is FQNEAQ in the germline V gene (reference sequence). The germline V and J ends were trimmed by 6 bases and 6 bases, with 19 bases remaining between them. CDR3 DNA sequence: TGTGCCAGCAGTTCACCGGCGGTCGAGAGGGATACGCAGTATTTT. The encoded protein is CASSSPAVERDTQYF.

This clone turned up a few times. This CDR3 reads CASSFSYNEQFF. DNA for the CDR3: TGTGCCAGCAGCTTCTCCTACAATGAGCAGTTCTTC. The chain joins TRBV7-9 to TRBJ2-1; D ambiguous. CDR3 length: 12 amino acids. Trimming stripped 3 bases from V and 0 bases from J, with 0 bases between. Per the germline V gene, CDR1 is SEHNR and CDR2 is FQNEAQ (reference sequence).

The rearrangement uses TRBV27 and TRBJ1-4; D unclear. The germline V and J ends were trimmed by 6 bases and 13 bases, with 15 bases remaining between them. Germline values: CDR1 MNHEY, CDR2 SMNVEV (reference sequence). The CDR3 has 12 residues. As DNA, the CDR3 is TGTGCCAGCAGAGAGTTAGGGCCTGGACTGTTTTTT. Its protein product is CASRELGPGLFF. Variable domain in full (rest from reference TRBV27 and TRBJ1-4): EAQVTQNPRYLITVTGKKLTVTCSQNMNHEYMSWYRQDPGLGLRQIYYSMNVEVTDKGDVPEGYKVSRKEKRNFPLILESPSPNQTSLYFCASRELGPGLFFGSGTQLSVL.

This clone has a single count. The chain's CDR3 is CASSLSPGAGDTDTQYF. The CDR3 nucleotides read TGTGCCAGCAGCTTATCCCCGGGAGCGGGTGACACAGATACGCAGTATTTT. The gene calls are TRBV7-9 and TRBJ2-3; D is perhaps TRBD2 (6 bases). The V gene lost 2 bases and the J gene lost 2 bases, with 17 bases spanning the gap. In germline, CDR1 is SEHNR, CDR2 FQNEAQ (reference sequence). CDR3 length equals 17 residues.

On this clone itself: Other DNA sequences in this sample translate to the same CDR3. The chain links TRBV6-5 to TRBJ2-5, with a possible D match to TRBD1 (5 bases). This CDR3 is 15 amino acids long. V was trimmed by 3 bases and J by 0 bases, leaving 11 bases between them. Germline lookup yields CDR1 MNHEY and CDR2 SVGAGI. CDR3 sequence: CASSYWAGNQETQYF. DNA of the CDR3: TGTGCCAGCAGTTATTGGGCAGGGAACCAAGAGACCCAGTACTTC.

As for this clone: The same CDR3 also results from other DNA sequences found in this sample. V gene TRBV5-6 combines with J gene TRBJ1-2; D call uncertain. CDR3 length: 13 residues. With 0 bases removed from V and 3 bases from J, the gap between germline ends came to 6 bases. The germline CDR1 and CDR2 sequences are SGHDT and YYEEEE. CDR3 bases: TGTGCCAGCAGCTTGGAGGGAGACTATGGCTACACCTTC. Amino acid sequence: CASSLEGDYGYTF.

The chain links TRBV5-3 to TRBJ1-2, with a possible D match to TRBD1 (6 bases). Being an ORF, TRBV5-3 has a function that is uncertain. This CDR3 contains 14 residues. Trimming removed 3 bases from V and 6 bases from J, with 15 bases in between. The CDR3 protein is CARSCLNRADGYTF. CDR3 DNA: TGTGCCAGAAGCTGCCTTAACAGGGCTGATGGCTACACCTTC.

The chain is built from TRBV5-6 and TRBJ2-1, with D tentatively TRBD1 or TRBD2 (5 bases each). The ends were cut back, 2 bases at V and 3 bases at J, with 12 bases in the middle. Germline V lookup: CDR1 SGHDT, CDR2 YYEEEE. The CDR3 totals 15 residues. CDR3 nucleotide sequence: TGTGCCAGCAGCTTCGACCTGAGGGGCTACAATGAGCAGTTCTTC. Residues: CASSFDLRGYNEQFF.

In the case of this clone: This CDR3 is also generated by other DNA sequences in the sample. V gene TRBV27 combines with J gene TRBJ2-1; D may correspond to TRBD1 or TRBD2 (5 bases each). The germline V gene has CDR1 MNHEY and CDR2 SMNVEV (reference sequence). CDR3 length: 13 residues. V lost 5 bases and J lost 3, with 8 bases in between. The CDR3 protein is CASSPGLYNEQFF. CDR3 DNA: TGTGCCAGCAGTCCGGGGCTCTACAATGAGCAGTTCTTC.

With regard to this clone: This sample includes further DNA sequences coding for the same CDR3. V is TRBV30 and J is TRBJ1-1; 7 positions agree with TRBD1. V shed 1 base and J 2 bases; nucleotides not matched to a gene: 4. Per the germline V gene, CDR1 is GTSNPN and CDR2 is SVGIG (reference sequence). The CDR3 runs to 14 residues. The CDR3 DNA reads TGTGCCTGGAGTGAGACAGGGCTAAACACTGAAGCTTTCTTT. Its protein product is CAWSETGLNTEAFF.

The chain employs TRBV5-1 and TRBJ2-7; maybe TRBD1 (5 bases). This CDR3 spans 15 amino acids. V was shortened by 4 bases and J by 3 bases, with 17 bases between the two germline ends. Germline V gene sequence: CDR1 SGHRS, CDR2 YFSETQ. DNA for the CDR3: TGCGCCAGCAGCCCTGCTACAGGTCTTTTCTACGAGCAGTACTTC. Residues: CASSPATGLFYEQYF.

The rearrangement links TRBV6-5 to TRBJ1-2; TRBD1 aligns across 7 bases. The V gene end was trimmed by 2 bases and the J gene end by 3 bases; junction bases not matched to a gene: 3. Germline assignment: CDR1 MNHEY and CDR2 SVGAGI. This CDR3 region has 14 residues. The chain's CDR3 is CASSYTQGDYGYTF. The CDR3 DNA is TGTGCCAGCAGTTACACCCAGGGGGACTATGGCTACACCTTC.

This clone came up once. The chain employs TRBV30 and TRBJ2-7; possibly TRBD2 for D (7 bases). Germline V gene data show CDR1 as GTSNPN and CDR2 as SVGIG (reference sequence). V was cut by 5 bases and J by 1 base, with 12 bases left in between. The CDR3 is 13 residues long. In nucleotides, the CDR3 is TGTGCCTGGGGAGCGGGACAATCCTACGAGCAGTACTTC. This sequence encodes CAWGAGQSYEQYF.

The gene calls are TRBV4-2 and TRBJ2-1; D is uncertain. Germline CDR1 and CDR2: LGHNA and YNFKEQ. V lost 1 base and J lost 1, with 8 bases in between. The CDR3 has 15 amino acids. CDR3 sequence: CASSQGTESYNEQFF. CDR3 DNA sequence: TGTGCCAGCAGCCAAGGGACGGAATCCTACAATGAGCAGTTCTTC.